The clone carrying this TCR beta chain was detected only a few times. These data are taken from a study of blood T cell repertoires in COVID-19. Germline-derived CDR1 and CDR2 are SGHDT and YYEEEE. This CDR3 has 15 amino acids. V was clipped by 0 bases and J by 4 bases, with 11 bases between them. TCRdb's table, derived via immunoSEQ multiplex PCR, lists solely in-frame clones and lacks some. Of some 270,000 clones in the sample, 80% to 90% are singletons; the top ten hold under 7%. The sequence was obtained from a woman aged 50 to 60 who had been exposed to COVID-19. The source material was PBMCs or T cells enriched from blood (not recorded which). This sequence joins TRBV5-6 and TRBJ2-1; no clear D gene. The CDR3 DNA is TGTGCCAGCAGCTTGGAAATCCGCGTTTACAATGAGCAGTTCTTC. Its translation: CASSLEIRVYNEQFF.